This T cell receptor (beta chain) was sequenced during a study of shared clonotypes between healthy human individuals. Study results and caveats: Shared across a handful of donors were 4% to 5% of the naive CD4 clonotypes. Among donors, clonotype sharing was expected to be affected by sequencing depth. Memory subsets had estimated richness that was generally smaller than that of naive subsets.

A remark on this clone: Antigen unknown.

The CDR3 consists of 12 residues. Deletions cut 1 base from V and 10 bases from J, with 9 bases between. CDR1 and CDR2 from the germline V gene are KGHSH and LQKENI. Clones were sequenced by immunoSEQ multiplex PCR, and TCRdb holds only the in-frame ones, with some missing. The sample lists approximately 2.5 million clones; around nine tenths were seen once. This chain uses TRBV18 with TRBJ2-3, with D perhaps matching TRBD1 (5 bases). This clonotype originated in a man aged 18-30 years in good health. The specimen was naive CD4+ T cells sorted from blood. Documented subset: CD45RA+ positively selected. Here the CDR3 DNA reads TGTGCCAGCTCACCACAGGGGCTTGCGCAGTATTTT. Its translation: CASSPQGLAQYF.